This T cell receptor (beta chain) was obtained from a study of control samples from healthy donors and cancer patients. The data were produced by immunoSEQ multiplex PCR, yet TCRdb's version contains in-frame clones alone and is incomplete. Of 400,000 to 450,000 clones listed, 75% to 95% are singletons. Trimming took 0 bases from V and 3 from J, leaving 14 bases between them. The CDR3 length is 16 residues. Germline assignment: CDR1 LGHNA and CDR2 YSLEER. The chain links TRBV4-3 to TRBJ1-2, with D unresolved. Input material: PBMCs. This TCR was recovered from a middle-aged man with head and neck cancer. The CDR3 here is CASSQEGRTADYGYTF. In nucleotides, the CDR3 is TGCGCCAGCAGCCAAGAAGGGAGGACGGCCGACTATGGCTACACCTTC.